This T cell receptor (beta chain) was sequenced during a study of blood T cell repertoires in COVID-19 (dated by TCRdb to the early 2020s). The study in broad terms: The collaborator samples originated in the United States, Italy and Spain and spanned the acute and convalescent phases of COVID-19. The repertoires were released in a freely available public database intended as a resource for research on the immune response to SARS-CoV-2. The samples were drawn from the first 160 participants of the ongoing ImmuneRACE study and from 1,254 subjects provided by 6 global collaborators. The dataset comprised deeply sampled blood TCRbeta repertoires from subjects exposed to, actively infected with, or recovered from COVID-19. HLA class I and class II types, where available, came from metadata supplied by the sample provider rather than from assay-based typing. The sample metadata nearly always contained a de-identified subject ID, COVID-19 status, age in years and sex. The prospective study material was composed of cDNA or gDNA derived from T cells, B-cell-depleted T cells, or PBMCs. General findings and caveats noted by the study authors: The quantity of clinical and demographic metadata differed by source and by participant and was supplied without curation.

From its cysteine to its phenylalanine, the CDR3 spans 13 amino acids. The read is trimmed to its CDR3 DNA, 39 bases read in frame from base 1. V was cut back by 6 bases and J by 2 bases, leaving a gap of 10 bases between them. CDR1 and CDR2, per the germline V gene, are MDHEN and SYDVKM. Participants in the prospective study were enrolled through a virtual design, were aged 18 to 89 years, and lived in 24 United States geographic areas. In the prospective study, participants were assigned to cohorts based on the clinical history participants reported in a screening survey and a study questionnaire. Recovered participants in ImmuneRACE Cohort 3 were defined by two consecutive negative NP/OP PCR tests, clearance by a healthcare professional, or resolution of symptoms. In the prospective study, mobile phlebotomists collected whole blood, serum and a nasopharyngeal or oropharyngeal swab from each participant. Additional blood draws and questionnaires over an approximately two-month period could optionally be provided by prospective study participants. Before DNA extraction, prospective study blood samples were shipped either frozen or at room temperature.

The immunoSEQ Assay, a bias-controlled multiplex PCR, was used to amplify TCRbeta CDR3 regions from genomic DNA. The source study handled its data this way. Within the assay, amplification of reference gene primers was used to estimate how many nucleated cells each sample contained. Sequence reads were collapsed and filtered to measure the absolute abundance of every unique TCRbeta CDR3 rearrangement. For each sample, productive Simpson clonality was calculated as the square root of Simpson's diversity index across productive rearrangements. Held by TCRdb, this immuneACCESS table contains in-frame sequences only and omits some clones. Under half of the omission traces to an unresolved V gene where checked; the cause of the rest is unknown. D and trimming come from the DNA, and the V and J calls and clone size come from that table. The sample table shows about 290,000 clones, and roughly 90% are seen once. The ten largest clones add up to 1.7% of the sample.

Note on this clone: There is no known antigen for this receptor. It has no much larger one-base neighbor in the sample; base qualities were not kept.

Here the chain combines TRBV28 and TRBJ1-2, with the D gene uncertain. Material: PBMCs or T cells enriched from blood (not recorded which). The receptor comes from a woman aged 35 to 49 who had recovered from COVID-19. The CDR3 in this case is CASSPGMNYGYTF. The nucleotide sequence is given as TGTGCCAGCAGCCCGGGTATGAACTATGGCTACACCTTC.